A selection of T cell receptor beta chains follows, all from one sample in a study of read filtering for tumor transcriptome and immune sequencing. TCRdb independently ran MiXCR on the reads; one entry per CDR3 protein. The sample records 25,000 to 35,000 distinct CDR3 sequences, roughly 20% being singletons. The specimen was a population of CD138-negative cells sorted from bone marrow. The receptor source for this set is a donor at least 40 years old with multiple myeloma. Each CDR3 is given with its conserved first and last residue.

V gene	J gene	CDR3 protein
TRBV5-6	TRBJ2-3	CASSQGLDTQYF
TRBV18	TRBJ2-2	CASSPPDGRTTTGELFF
TRBV12-5	TRBJ1-1	CASGLGQNFMNTEAFF
TRBV5-6	TRBJ2-3	CASSFLQGMGATDTQYF
TRBV18	TRBJ2-1	CASSPLPRGYNEQFF
TRBV18	TRBJ1-5	CASSLGINQPQHF
TRBV7-8	TRBJ2-1	CASRPTPGNRDNEQFF
TRBV5-1	TRBJ2-5	CASSDTAGGVETQYF
TRBV6-5	TRBJ1-1	CASSYDNVNTEAFF
TRBV6-5	TRBJ1-2	CASSYSSYGYTF
TRBV9	TRBJ1-1	CASDSGARGDEAFF
TRBV2	TRBJ1-3	CASREGSSGNTIYF
TRBV27	TRBJ2-7	CASSLRGPWEQYF
TRBV28	TRBJ2-1	CASSPVMERFEQFF
TRBV29-1	TRBJ1-1	CSDREQWTEAFF
TRBV6-5	TRBJ2-3	CASSTTGTSGSAGTQYF
TRBV20-1	TRBJ2-2	CSARDRLSGELFF
TRBV9	TRBJ2-2	CASSVRTGANTGELFF
TRBV3-1	TRBJ2-7	CASSHPTKTYEQYF
TRBV28	TRBJ2-3	CASSFFTGTDTQYF
TRBV4-1	TRBJ1-2	CASSQVDYGYTF
TRBV20-1	TRBJ2-7	CSTRGQGFHEQYF
TRBV12-3/TRBV12-4	TRBJ2-7	CASSLQGLGIFEQYF
TRBV7-9	TRBJ2-3	CASSPDSSTDTQYF
TRBV5-4	TRBJ2-1	CASGLAHGNEQFF
TRBV3-1	TRBJ1-1	CASSPDQRGTEAFF
TRBV28	TRBJ1-2	CASSTLQDEKDGYTF
TRBV5-1	TRBJ1-1	CASSSGQGTEAFF
TRBV11-3	TRBJ2-5	CASSLFGLETQYF
TRBV20-1	TRBJ2-1	CSARALNEQFF
TRBV9	TRBJ2-5	CASSVLGRDQETQYF
TRBV5-1	TRBJ2-3	CASSLGQTDTQYF
TRBV5-5	TRBJ1-1	CVSSLSGGMNTEAFF
TRBV5-6	TRBJ1-1	CASSLWVDMNTEAFF
TRBV27	TRBJ2-5	CASRGRGQETQYF
TRBV6-2/TRBV6-3	TRBJ1-1	CASSIGQGRNTEAFF
TRBV28	TRBJ2-1	CAGSRPASGSYNEQFF
TRBV7-2	TRBJ2-3	CASSLGLAGPTDTQYF
TRBV6-5	TRBJ2-7	CASTKWGTGSIDEQYF
TRBV5-6	TRBJ2-1	CASSFGLGVEQFF
TRBV18	TRBJ2-1	CASSSLPFHVQFF
TRBV2	TRBJ1-1	CASSEDYRGSDTEAFF
TRBV19	TRBJ2-1	CASNREGRYNEQFF
TRBV24-1	TRBJ2-2	CATSDSLNLNTGELFF